This T cell receptor beta chain derives from a study of T cell changes during pregnancy in multiple sclerosis. J lost 7 bases, V lost 4 bases, and 10 bases had no gene match. This CDR3 is 15 amino acids long. The germline CDR1 and CDR2 sequences are SGDLS and YYNGEE. Only in-frame clones appear in the TCRdb table, and some are missing; sequencing was by immunoSEQ multiplex PCR. The repertoire holds around 40,000 clones, with approximately 90% as singletons. This chain uses TRBV9 with TRBJ1-2; TRBD1 aligns across 10 bases. The specimen was CD4+ T cells from peripheral blood mononuclear cells, collected in the first trimester of pregnancy. The clonotype was recovered from a female donor in good health, enrolled as a control in a pregnancy study. The CDR3 region is CASSPRTGGDRGYTF. CDR3 nucleotides: TGTGCCAGCAGCCCACGGACAGGGGGAGACCGTGGCTACACCTTC.